This is a list of T cell receptor beta chains from one sample in a study of blood T cell repertoires in COVID-19. Profiled with immunoSEQ multiplex PCR; TCRdb holds only in-frame clones, not every one. The table includes under 60,000 clones, about 90% detected once. Material: peripheral blood. The receptors shown here come from a human donor with active COVID-19. The donor label of this sample is uncertain. Each CDR3 is given with its conserved first and last residue. The D gene is left open where the match is weak. Clone size is not always given. Where it is, it says once, few, many or a class for expanded clones.

CDR3 protein | CDR3 DNA | J gene | clone size | V gene | CDR3 length | D gene
CASSESRGSGGYTF | TGTGCCAGCAGTGAATCCAGGGGCAGCGGTGGCTACACCTTC | TRBJ1-2 | - | TRBV2 | 14 | -
CASRTDRRYGYTF | TGTGCCAGCAGGACCGACAGACGCTATGGCTACACCTTC | TRBJ1-2 | - | TRBV28 | 13 | -
CASSPPGQGTTEAFF | TGTGCCAGCAGTCCTCCGGGACAGGGGACCACTGAAGCTTTCTTT | TRBJ1-1 | once | TRBV28 | 15 | TRBD1
CASSYVGNSHEQYF | TGTGCCAGCAGTTACGTGGGTAATAGCCACGAGCAGTACTTC | TRBJ2-7 | - | TRBV6-5 | 14 | -
CATRPGQGRGKLFF | TGTGCCACCAGACCTGGACAGGGGAGGGGAAAACTGTTTTTT | TRBJ1-4 | - | TRBV15 | 14 | TRBD1
CASSQDMASGGRGNTQYF | TGTGCCAGCAGCCAAGATATGGCTAGCGGGGGGCGAGGGAATACGCAGTATTTT | TRBJ2-3 | - | TRBV3-1/TRBV3-2 | 18 | TRBD2
CATTRDYNEQFF | TGTGCCACGACGCGGGACTACAATGAGCAGTTCTTC | TRBJ2-1 | - | TRBV19 | 12 | -
CASYTSGTDTQYF | TGCGCCAGCTATACTAGCGGCACAGATACGCAGTATTTT | TRBJ2-3 | - | TRBV5-1 | 13 | TRBD2
CASSQVAGDTGELFF | TGCGCCAGCAGCCAAGTGGCAGGGGACACCGGGGAGCTGTTTTTT | TRBJ2-2 | - | TRBV4-1 | 15 | -
CASIPTFSGNTIYF | TGTGCCAGCATCCCAACATTCTCTGGAAACACCATATATTTT | TRBJ1-3 | - | TRBV28 | 14 | -
CASSPRATGLDGYTF | TGTGCCAGCAGCCCACGGGCTACAGGGTTGGATGGCTACACCTTC | TRBJ1-2 | - | TRBV7-2 | 15 | -
CASSLVVGVYEQYF | TGTGCCAGCAGCTTGGTGGTGGGCGTCTACGAGCAGTACTTC | TRBJ2-7 | - | TRBV5-6 | 14 | -
CASSLGGTGAPLSLHF | TGTGCCAGCAGCTTGGGGGGCACAGGGGCCCCTTTGTCCCTCCACTTT | TRBJ1-6 | - | TRBV5-6 | 16 | TRBD1
CASVTGVAGSNEQFF | TGTGCCAGCGTCACTGGAGTAGCGGGTTCAAATGAGCAGTTCTTC | TRBJ2-1 | - | TRBV28 | 15 | TRBD2
CASSLTQRDEQFF | TGTGCCAGCAGCTTAACGCAGCGGGATGAGCAGTTCTTC | TRBJ2-1 | - | TRBV7-3 | 13 | -
CASSQPAQGPSHEQFF | TGCGCCAGCAGCCAGCCGGCGCAGGGCCCGTCCCATGAGCAGTTCTTC | TRBJ2-1 | - | TRBV4-1 | 16 | -
CASSVGLSYEQYF | TGTGCCAGCAGCGTAGGGCTCTCCTACGAGCAGTACTTC | TRBJ2-7 | - | TRBV9 | 13 | -
CASSPPLLAGSTDTQYF | TGTGCCAGCAGCCCGCCCTTACTAGCGGGGAGCACAGATACGCAGTATTTT | TRBJ2-3 | - | TRBV13 | 17 | TRBD2
CASSSLTDIPKETQYF | TGTGCCAGCAGCTCATTGACTGATATTCCGAAAGAGACCCAGTACTTC | TRBJ2-5 | - | TRBV9 | 16 | -
CASRRTSGREADTQYF | TGTGCCAGCAGACGGACTAGCGGGAGGGAAGCAGATACGCAGTATTTT | TRBJ2-3 | - | TRBV7-6 | 16 | TRBD2
CASSVGAFGLAGLTDTQYF | TGTGCCAGCAGCGTAGGAGCCTTTGGGCTAGCGGGACTGACAGATACGCAGTATTTT | TRBJ2-3 | - | TRBV9 | 19 | TRBD2